The 19 T cell receptor beta chains listed next were all sequenced from one sample in a study of blood T cell repertoires in COVID-19. Assay: immunoSEQ multiplex PCR; the TCRdb copy retains only in-frame clones and omits some. The sample includes approximately 56,000 clones, 80% to 90% of them seen just once. Sequencing input: peripheral blood. The receptor source for this set is a woman over 75 with acute or convalescent COVID-19.

This clone has only one observation. The chain employs TRBV10-2 and TRBJ2-7; TRBD1 matches 7 bases. Germline V gene lookup returns CDR1 WSHSY and CDR2 SAAADI. V lost 3 bases, J lost 5 bases, and 4 bases stayed unmatched. The CDR3 spans 13 residues. The CDR3 protein is CASSDYRGDEQYF. The CDR3 DNA reads as TGCGCCAGCAGTGATTACAGGGGTGACGAGCAGTACTTC.

In this sample, this clone turned up once. The V gene is TRBV13, the J gene TRBJ2-7, with TRBD2 as a possible D gene (5 bases). Trimming removed 0 bases at V and 7 bases at J, with 13 bases between. Germline V gene lookup returns CDR1 PRHDT and CDR2 FYEKMQ (reference sequence). The CDR3 loop spans 14 amino acids. CDR3 coding DNA: TGTGCCAGCAGCTTAGGTGTTATCTCGGGGGAGCAGTACTTC. Residues: CASSLGVISGEQYF.

V usage is TRBV30 and J usage is TRBJ1-1; D gene ambiguous. Trimming pared 1 base from V and 4 bases from J, leaving 7 bases between. From germline, CDR1 is GTSNPN and CDR2 SVGIG (reference sequence). The CDR3 loop spans 12 amino acids. The CDR3 is CAWSGAGTEAFF. The CDR3, as DNA: TGTGCCTGGAGTGGGGCAGGCACTGAAGCTTTCTTT.

Written as DNA, the CDR3 is TGTGCCAGCAGTGACTCCGGATACCGGGACAGGGAAAAACTGTTTTTT. This encodes CASSDSGYRDREKLFF. The J gene is TRBJ1-4, the V gene TRBV2, with 8 bases aligning to TRBD1. Germline loops: CDR1 SNHLY, CDR2 FYNNEI. Trimming removed 3 bases from V and 8 bases from J; junction bases left unmatched: 11. The CDR3 covers 16 residues. Using reference TRBV2 and TRBJ1-4 for the parts outside the CDR3, the full variable domain is EPEVTQTPSHQVTQMGQEVILRCVPISNHLYFYWYRQILGQKVEFLVSFYNNEISEKSEIFDDQFSVERPDGSNFTLKIRSTKLEDSAMYFCASSDSGYRDREKLFFGSGTQLSVL.

CDR3 sequence reads: CASNQGETFRELFF. The CDR3 DNA sequence: TGCGCCAGCAACCAGGGGGAGACCTTCAGGGAGCTGTTTTTT. This sequence joins TRBV5-1 and TRBJ2-2, with TRBD1 matching 7 bases. In germline, CDR1 is SGHRS, CDR2 YFSETQ. The CDR3 has 14 amino acids. Losses at the gene ends were 6 bases for V and 9 bases for J; bases not matched to a gene: 11. Full variable domain (outside the CDR3, taken from reference TRBV5-1 and TRBJ2-2): KAGVTQTPRYLIKTRGQQVTLSCSPISGHRSVSWYQQTPGQGLQFLFEYFSETQRNKGNFPGRFSGRQFSNSRSEMNVSTLELGDSALYLCASNQGETFRELFFGEGSRLTVL.

The rearrangement uses TRBV15 and TRBJ2-3, with 11 bases fitting TRBD1. Per germline, CDR1 LNHNV and CDR2 YYDKDF (reference sequence). V dropped 5 bases and J dropped 2; count of bases not matched to a gene: 3. This CDR3 comprises 15 residues. The DNA of the CDR3 is TGTGCCACCAGCCTGGACAGGGGGCCCACAGATACGCAGTATTTT. This translates into CATSLDRGPTDTQYF.

This chain joins TRBV5-1 and TRBJ1-1; the match to TRBD1 covers 10 bases. J was trimmed by 5 bases and V by 3 bases; bases with no gene match: 10. Germline V lookup: CDR1 SGHRS, CDR2 YFSETQ. The CDR3 is made up of 16 amino acids. CDR3 sequence reads: CASSYPRDRGRTEAFF. The CDR3 DNA follows: TGCGCCAGCAGCTACCCCCGGGACAGGGGACGGACTGAAGCTTTCTTT.

The V gene is TRBV18, the J gene TRBJ2-5, with D possibly TRBD1 on 5 matching bases. Germline V gene data show CDR1 as KGHSH and CDR2 as LQKENI. V was cut by 3 bases and J by 4 bases, with 15 bases left in between. The CDR3 extends over 15 amino acids. DNA of the CDR3: TGTGCCAGCTCACCGGGAAAAGGGGTTCCAGAGACCCAGTACTTC. Its protein product is CASSPGKGVPETQYF. Based on the CDR3 plus reference TRBV18 and TRBJ2-5, the full variable domain is NAGVMQNPRHLVRRRGQEARLRCSPMKGHSHVYWYRQLPEEGLKFMVYLQKENIIDESGMPKERFSAEFPKEGPSILRIQQVVRGDSAAYFCASSPGKGVPETQYFGPGTRLLVL.

This clone was picked up a small number of times. This chain joins TRBV5-1 and TRBJ2-7; D may be TRBD1 (6 bases). This CDR3 contains 15 residues. Germline V gene lookup returns CDR1 SGHRS and CDR2 YFSETQ. The V and J ends lost 0 bases and 2 bases respectively, with 12 bases between them. DNA for the CDR3: TGCGCCAGCAGCTTGGGGGGGACACCAACCTACGAGCAGTACTTC. Its translation is CASSLGGTPTYEQYF. The full variable domain, rest sourced from reference TRBV5-1 and TRBJ2-7, is KAGVTQTPRYLIKTRGQQVTLSCSPISGHRSVSWYQQTPGQGLQFLFEYFSETQRNKGNFPGRFSGRQFSNSRSEMNVSTLELGDSALYLCASSLGGTPTYEQYFGPGTRLTVT.

This clone has a handful of counts. The gene calls are TRBV7-9 and TRBJ1-1; D not certain. The CDR3 has 15 amino acids. Trimming pared 5 bases from V and 1 base from J, leaving 14 bases between. CDR1 and CDR2 (germline): SEHNR, FQNEAQ (reference sequence). CDR3 in amino acids: CASSTRRTANTEAFF. As DNA, the CDR3 is TGTGCCAGCAGCACTAGGCGAACAGCGAACACTGAAGCTTTCTTT.

This chain joins TRBV4-1 and TRBJ1-1; tentative D call: TRBD1 (5 bases). With 0 bases removed from V and 0 bases from J, the gap between germline ends came to 8 bases. Germline V gene lookup returns CDR1 MGHRA and CDR2 YSYEKL. The CDR3 has 15 amino acids. The CDR3 sequence is CASSQEGAMNTEAFF. The CDR3 DNA reads as TGCGCCAGCAGCCAAGAAGGGGCTATGAACACTGAAGCTTTCTTT.

The rearrangement uses TRBV7-7 and TRBJ1-1; perhaps TRBD1 as D (6 bases). Germline lookup yields CDR1 SSHAT and CDR2 FNYEAQ (reference sequence). The CDR3 consists of 13 residues. V was pared by 3 bases and J by 1 base, with 6 bases between. The DNA of the CDR3 is TGTGCCAGCAGCTTGACAGGGAACACTGAAGCTTTCTTT. This translates into CASSLTGNTEAFF.

This rearrangement joins TRBV5-6 to TRBJ2-3; 8 positions match TRBD1. The CDR3 contains 16 residues. Germline trimming cut 4 bases from V and 2 bases from J; bases unmatched to any gene: 9. Germline V gene lookup returns CDR1 SGHDT and CDR2 YYEEEE. The CDR3 DNA sequence: TGTGCCAGCAGCGTCACAGGGGGAACCCACACAGATACGCAGTATTTT. It is translated as CASSVTGGTHTDTQYF.

The chain is built from TRBV3-1 (or the pseudogene TRBV3-2) and TRBJ2-3, with 16 bases aligning to TRBD2. CDR1 and CDR2 from the germline V gene are LGHDT and YNNKEL (reference sequence). There are 18 residues in the CDR3. With V trimmed by 0 bases and J by 2 bases, 2 bases remained unmatched. CDR3 amino acids: CASSQEGTSGGATDTQYF. As DNA, the CDR3 is TGTGCCAGCAGCCAAGAAGGGACTAGCGGGGGGGCCACAGATACGCAGTATTTT.

This clone is a singleton in its sample. CDR3 in DNA: TGTGCCAGTAGTGGGACAGGGCCTCTTCATCCCTATAATTCACCCCTCCACTTT. It specifies CASSGTGPLHPYNSPLHF. The chain carries TRBV19 and TRBJ1-6, with 9 bases identical to TRBD1. The junction had 10 bases not matched to a gene; V was cut back by 5 bases and J by 2 bases. The CDR3 spans 18 residues. The germline V gene has CDR1 LNHDA and CDR2 SQIVND (reference sequence).

The chain combines TRBV7-6 with TRBJ1-2, with 8 nucleotides matching TRBD1. The CDR3 has 15 residues. The V and J ends lost 5 bases and 3 bases, in that order; junction bases with no gene match: 8. CDR1 and CDR2 from the germline V gene are SGHVS and FNYEAQ. The CDR3 region is CASSIGQGGHYGYTF. DNA of the CDR3: TGTGCCAGCAGCATCGGACAGGGTGGCCACTATGGCTACACCTTC.

The chain uses TRBV5-1 and TRBJ2-6; D perhaps matches TRBD2 (6 bases). V shed 0 bases and J shed 0 bases, with 13 bases lying between them. Germline V gene sequence: CDR1 SGHRS, CDR2 YFSETQ. There are 18 residues in the CDR3. CDR3 sequence: CASSLAGSTSSGANVLTF. Written as DNA, the CDR3 is TGCGCCAGCAGCTTGGCCGGGAGTACTAGCTCTGGGGCCAACGTCCTGACTTTC.

V gene TRBV7-2 combines with J gene TRBJ2-2; maybe TRBD1 (6 bases). V was trimmed by 7 bases and J by 6 bases, leaving 12 bases between them. Germline CDR1 is SGHTA and CDR2 is FQGNSA. The CDR3 extends over 13 amino acids. In DNA form, the CDR3 reads TGTGCCAGCAACATACAGGGTGCCGGGGAGCTGTTTTTT. This translates into CASNIQGAGELFF.

The CDR3 here is CASSSQKRGSTDTQYF. CDR3 in DNA: TGTGCCAGCAGCTCGCAGAAGCGGGGTAGCACAGATACGCAGTATTTT. The gene calls are TRBV7-6 and TRBJ2-3; TRBD2 aligns across 7 bases. This CDR3 has 16 amino acids. Germline V lookup: CDR1 SGHVS, CDR2 FNYEAQ. V lost 4 bases and J lost 0; bases outside the gene matches: 7.